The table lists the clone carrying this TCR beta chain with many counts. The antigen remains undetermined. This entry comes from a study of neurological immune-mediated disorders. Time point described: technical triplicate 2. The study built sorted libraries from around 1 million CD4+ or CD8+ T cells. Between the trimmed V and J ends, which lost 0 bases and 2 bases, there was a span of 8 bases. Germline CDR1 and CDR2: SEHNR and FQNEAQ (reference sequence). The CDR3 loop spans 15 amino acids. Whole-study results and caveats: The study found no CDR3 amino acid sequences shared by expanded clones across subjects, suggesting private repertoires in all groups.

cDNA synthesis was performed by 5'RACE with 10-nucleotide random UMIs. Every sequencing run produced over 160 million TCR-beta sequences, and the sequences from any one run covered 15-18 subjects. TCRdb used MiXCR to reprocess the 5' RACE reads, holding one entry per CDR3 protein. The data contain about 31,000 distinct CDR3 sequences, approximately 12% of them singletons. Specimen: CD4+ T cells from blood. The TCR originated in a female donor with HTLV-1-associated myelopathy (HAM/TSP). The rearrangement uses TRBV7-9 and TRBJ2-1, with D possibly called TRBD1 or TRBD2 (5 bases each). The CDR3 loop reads CASSLAGVAYNEQFF. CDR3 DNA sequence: TGTGCCAGCAGCTTAGCGGGGGTGGCCTACAATGAGCAGTTCTTC.